This is a list of T cell receptor beta chains from one sample in a study of control samples from healthy donors and cancer patients. The table came from immunoSEQ multiplex PCR; TCRdb's copy has only in-frame clones and leaves some out. The repertoire consists of approximately 140,000 clones, with around 92% occurring once and the leading ten covering roughly 8%. Specimen: PBMCs. The receptors stem from a man between 50 and 59 years old with head and neck cancer. The CDR3 runs from the conserved cysteine through the conserved F or W. The D gene is left open where the match is weak. A row's size may be missing; if present it is once, few, many or a size class.

D: .; V: TRBV12-3/TRBV12-4; size: .; J: TRBJ1-6; DNA: TGTGCCAGCAGATCAACAGGGAGGTCACCCCTCCACTTT; CDR3: CASRSTGRSPLHF
D: TRBD1; V: TRBV28; size: .; J: TRBJ2-7; DNA: TGTGCCAGCAGTGGACAGGGGAGGGGGCGGTTCGAGATATACTACGAGCAGTACTTC; CDR3: CASSGQGRGRFEIYYEQYF
D: .; V: TRBV28; size: .; J: TRBJ2-2; DNA: TGTGCCAGCAGTTTTTTATTCCAGGGAGACACCGGGGAGCTGTTTTTT; CDR3: CASSFLFQGDTGELFF
D: .; V: TRBV6-5; size: .; J: TRBJ2-6; DNA: TGTGCCAGCACCGAGCTGGCTGCTGGGGCCAACGTCCTGACTTTC; CDR3: CASTELAAGANVLTF
D: .; V: TRBV9; size: .; J: TRBJ1-1; DNA: TGTGCCAGCAGCGTAGCCAAGAACACTGAAGCTTTCTTT; CDR3: CASSVAKNTEAFF
D: .; V: TRBV30; size: .; J: TRBJ1-2; DNA: TGTGCCTACGGAGTGGGCGGCTACACCTTC; CDR3: CAYGVGGYTF
D: .; V: TRBV5-1; size: .; J: TRBJ2-3; DNA: TGCGCCAGCCGGGACTCCACCACAGATACGCAGTATTTT; CDR3: CASRDSTTDTQYF
D: .; V: TRBV2; size: .; J: TRBJ1-6; DNA: TGTGCCAGCAGCCCACAGGTGTCAAATTCACCCCTCCACTTT; CDR3: CASSPQVSNSPLHF
D: .; V: TRBV20-1; size: .; J: TRBJ2-2; DNA: TGCAGTGCTAGTTACTATCCGAACACCGGGGAGCTGTTTTTT; CDR3: CSASYYPNTGELFF
D: .; V: TRBV5-5; size: .; J: TRBJ2-5; DNA: TGTGCCAGCAGCTTGGCCTGGCAGGTCACAGTTAAAGAGACCCAGTACTTC; CDR3: CASSLAWQVTVKETQYF
D: TRBD1; V: TRBV2; size: .; J: TRBJ1-1; DNA: TGTGCCAGCAGGGACAGGGCCAACACTGAAGCTTTCTTT; CDR3: CASRDRANTEAFF
D: TRBD1; V: TRBV29-1; size: .; J: TRBJ2-2; DNA: TGCAGCGCAAAGACAGGGGGCTATGACACCGGGGAGCTGTTTTTT; CDR3: CSAKTGGYDTGELFF
D: .; V: TRBV5-1; size: .; J: TRBJ1-1; DNA: TGCGCCAGCAGCCTCGACAGGACCATCACTGAAGCTTTCTTT; CDR3: CASSLDRTITEAFF
D: .; V: TRBV5-1; size: .; J: TRBJ1-1; DNA: TGCGCCAGCAGCTTCACAGGGCCCACTGAAGCTTTCTTT; CDR3: CASSFTGPTEAFF
D: .; V: TRBV6-2/TRBV6-3; size: .; J: TRBJ2-7; DNA: TGTGCCAGCAGCCCCTCCTACGAGCAGTACTTC; CDR3: CASSPSYEQYF
D: .; V: TRBV18; size: .; J: TRBJ1-1; DNA: TGTGCCAGCTTTCCCCAGGGAGAGGGCACTGAAGCTTTCTTT; CDR3: CASFPQGEGTEAFF
D: .; V: TRBV13; size: once; J: TRBJ1-1; DNA: TGTGCCAGCAGCCCCATTGGGACTGAAGCTTTCTTT; CDR3: CASSPIGTEAFF
D: .; V: TRBV11-2; size: .; J: TRBJ1-5; DNA: TGTGCCAGCAGCTTAGGATTGGGGCAGGGTAAAACTCAGCCCCAGCATTTT; CDR3: CASSLGLGQGKTQPQHF
D: .; V: TRBV30; size: .; J: TRBJ1-1; DNA: TGTGCCTGGAGTGTATTCCGCGGGGGAGTGACTGAAGCTTTCTTT; CDR3: CAWSVFRGGVTEAFF
D: TRBD1; V: TRBV27; size: .; J: TRBJ2-6; DNA: TGTGCCAGCAGTCCGACAGGGACTGGGGCCAACGTCCTGACTTTC; CDR3: CASSPTGTGANVLTF
D: .; V: TRBV30; size: .; J: TRBJ1-6; DNA: TGTGCCTGGACCCCCCAGGAGGGGTTTAATTCACCCCTCCACTTT; CDR3: CAWTPQEGFNSPLHF
D: .; V: TRBV14; size: .; J: TRBJ2-2; DNA: TGTGCCAGCAGCCAAGATGAGGGCACCGGGGAGCTGTTTTTT; CDR3: CASSQDEGTGELFF
D: .; V: TRBV6-5; size: .; J: TRBJ1-1; DNA: TGTGCCAGCAGCTCCGTCGACGATTTCACTGAAGCTTTCTTT; CDR3: CASSSVDDFTEAFF
D: .; V: TRBV11-2; size: .; J: TRBJ2-1; DNA: TGTGCCAGCAGCTTAGATAGGAACTTAGCGTTTGAGCAGTTCTTC; CDR3: CASSLDRNLAFEQFF
D: TRBD2; V: TRBV29-1; size: .; J: TRBJ2-1; DNA: TGCAGCGTTAGGCCGGGGGGAGACAATGAGCAGTTCTTC; CDR3: CSVRPGGDNEQFF
D: TRBD2; V: TRBV27; size: .; J: TRBJ2-7; DNA: TGTGCCAGCTCCCTCGGGGGGACCTCCTACGAGCAGTACTTC; CDR3: CASSLGGTSYEQYF
D: .; V: TRBV2; size: .; J: TRBJ1-1; DNA: TGTGCCAGCAGTGAGCTACCGAACACTGAAGCTTTCTTT; CDR3: CASSELPNTEAFF
D: .; V: TRBV12-3/TRBV12-4; size: .; J: TRBJ2-7; DNA: TGTGCCAGCAGTTATGAGGAGGCCTACGAGCAGTACTTC; CDR3: CASSYEEAYEQYF
D: .; V: TRBV23-1; size: few; J: TRBJ2-7; DNA: TGCGCCAGCAGTCCCTGTGGTCGGGGGAAGGAATACGAGCAGTACTTC; CDR3: CASSPCGRGKEYEQYF
D: TRBD1; V: TRBV5-1; size: .; J: TRBJ1-5; DNA: TGCGCCAGCAGCACAGGGGGCGATTTTCAGCCCCAGCATTTT; CDR3: CASSTGGDFQPQHF
D: .; V: TRBV19; size: few; J: TRBJ1-5; DNA: TGTGCCACCCGCTCGTTGGGGGGCGGTCAGCCCCAGCATTTT; CDR3: CATRSLGGGQPQHF
D: TRBD1; V: TRBV5-1; size: .; J: TRBJ1-2; DNA: TGCGCCAGCAGCGAACAACACAGGGGGCTCTCCTATGGCTACACCTTC; CDR3: CASSEQHRGLSYGYTF
D: .; V: TRBV9; size: .; J: TRBJ1-2; DNA: TGTGCCAGCAGCGTAAGTAACACAGGAAGGTTTGGCTACACCTTC; CDR3: CASSVSNTGRFGYTF
D: TRBD1; V: TRBV5-1; size: .; J: TRBJ2-7; DNA: TGCGCCAGCAGAGGACAGGGCGAAGCCTACGAGCAGTACTTC; CDR3: CASRGQGEAYEQYF
D: .; V: TRBV7-9; size: .; J: TRBJ1-2; DNA: TGTGCCAGCAGCTCCCAGAACCTAATCTATGGCTACACCTTC; CDR3: CASSSQNLIYGYTF
D: .; V: TRBV12-3/TRBV12-4; size: .; J: TRBJ1-1; DNA: TGTGCCAGCAGTTTTGGAGCTGGTGAAGCTTTCTTT; CDR3: CASSFGAGEAFF
D: TRBD1; V: TRBV5-1; size: .; J: TRBJ1-1; DNA: TGCGCCAGCAGAATTATACAGGGGGTCACTGAAGCTTTCTTT; CDR3: CASRIIQGVTEAFF
D: TRBD1; V: TRBV19; size: once; J: TRBJ2-3; DNA: TGTGCCAGTAACCGACAGGGCCGGGATACGCAGTATTTT; CDR3: CASNRQGRDTQYF
D: TRBD1; V: TRBV5-4; size: .; J: TRBJ2-3; DNA: TGTGCCAGCAGTTCCCCCGCCGGGACAGCTACGCAGTATTTT; CDR3: CASSSPAGTATQYF
D: .; V: TRBV10-3; size: few; J: TRBJ2-3; DNA: TGTGCCATCAGTGAGACAGGCACAGATACGCAGTATTTT; CDR3: CAISETGTDTQYF
D: .; V: TRBV19; size: .; J: TRBJ1-1; DNA: TGTGCCACCGGGGCTCACCTGAACACTGAAGCTTTCTTT; CDR3: CATGAHLNTEAFF
D: TRBD2; V: TRBV28; size: once; J: TRBJ2-7; DNA: TGTGCCAGCAGTTTCCATCCGGGACTAGCGGGTTACAGCTCCTACGAGCAGTACTTC; CDR3: CASSFHPGLAGYSSYEQYF
D: .; V: TRBV5-1; size: .; J: TRBJ1-1; DNA: TGCGCCAGCAGCTTGGACAGCTCGGGCACTGAAGCTTTCTTT; CDR3: CASSLDSSGTEAFF
D: .; V: TRBV10-2; size: .; J: TRBJ1-1; DNA: TGCGCCAGCATGGACCGTACGGACACTGAAGCTTTCTTT; CDR3: CASMDRTDTEAFF
D: .; V: TRBV6-5; size: few; J: TRBJ1-1; DNA: TGTGCCAGCGAAACATGGGGCATGGCTGAAGCTTTCTTT; CDR3: CASETWGMAEAFF